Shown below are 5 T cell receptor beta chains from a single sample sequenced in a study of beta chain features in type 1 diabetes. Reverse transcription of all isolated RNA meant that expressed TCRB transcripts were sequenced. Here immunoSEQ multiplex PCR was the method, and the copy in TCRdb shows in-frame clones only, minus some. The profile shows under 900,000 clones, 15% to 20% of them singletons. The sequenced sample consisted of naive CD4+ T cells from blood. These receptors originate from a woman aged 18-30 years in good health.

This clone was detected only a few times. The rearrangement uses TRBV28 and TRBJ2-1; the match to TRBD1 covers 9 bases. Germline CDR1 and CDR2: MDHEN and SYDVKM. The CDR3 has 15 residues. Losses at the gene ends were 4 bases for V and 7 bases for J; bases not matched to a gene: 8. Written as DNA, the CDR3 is TGTGCCAGCAGTTCACAGGGGGCTAACTGGAATGAGCAGTTCTTC. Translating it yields CASSSQGANWNEQFF.

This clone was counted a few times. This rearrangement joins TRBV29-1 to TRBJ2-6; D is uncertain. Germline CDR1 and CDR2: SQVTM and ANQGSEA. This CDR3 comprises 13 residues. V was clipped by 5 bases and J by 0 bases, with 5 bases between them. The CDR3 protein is CSVTNSGANVLTF. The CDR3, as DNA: TGCAGCGTTACTAACTCTGGGGCCAACGTCCTGACTTTC. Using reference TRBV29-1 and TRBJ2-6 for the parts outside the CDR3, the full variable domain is SAVISQKPSRDICQRGTSLTIQCQVDSQVTMMFWYRQQPGQSLTLIATANQGSEATYESGFVIDKFPISRPNLTFSTLTVSNMSPEDSSIYLCSVTNSGANVLTFGAGSRLTVL.

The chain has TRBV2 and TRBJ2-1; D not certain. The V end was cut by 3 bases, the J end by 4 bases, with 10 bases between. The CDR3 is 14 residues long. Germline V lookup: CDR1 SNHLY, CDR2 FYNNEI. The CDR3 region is CASSETGRYNEQFF. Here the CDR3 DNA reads TGTGCCAGCAGTGAGACCGGACGGTACAATGAGCAGTTCTTC.

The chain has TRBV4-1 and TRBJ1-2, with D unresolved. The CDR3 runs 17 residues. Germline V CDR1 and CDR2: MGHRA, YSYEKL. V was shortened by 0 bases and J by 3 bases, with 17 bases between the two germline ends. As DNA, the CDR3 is TGCGCCAGCAGCCAAGAGACGTCGGGTACCCCTGACTATGGCTACACCTTC. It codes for CASSQETSGTPDYGYTF.

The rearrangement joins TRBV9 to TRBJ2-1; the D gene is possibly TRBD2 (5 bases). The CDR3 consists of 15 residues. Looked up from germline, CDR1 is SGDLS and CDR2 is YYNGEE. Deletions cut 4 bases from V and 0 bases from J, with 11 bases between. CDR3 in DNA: TGTGCCAGCAGCCGGCAAGGGAGCTCCTACAATGAGCAGTTCTTC. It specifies CASSRQGSSYNEQFF. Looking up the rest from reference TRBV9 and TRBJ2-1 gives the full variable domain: DSGVTQTPKHLITATGQRVTLRCSPRSGDLSVYWYQQSLDQGLQFLIQYYNGEERAKGNILERFSAQQFPDLHSELNLSSLELGDSALYFCASSRQGSSYNEQFFGPGTRLTVL.